This is a list of T cell receptor beta chains from one sample in a study of cytomegalovirus exposure and HLA in healthy donors. The repertoire was sequenced with immunoSEQ multiplex PCR; TCRdb's copy has only in-frame clones and lacks some. The sample includes more than 150,000 clones, approximately 82% of them seen just once. The sequencing input was PBMCs. The source is a woman aged 18-29 years in good health and CMV-seropositive. The CDR3 runs from the conserved cysteine through the conserved F or W. The order of the fields is J gene, D gene, V gene, clone size, CDR3 protein, CDR3 DNA. A D gene is named only where the DNA matches it firmly. Expanded clones are given a class, and other clones once, few, many or no size at all.

>TRBJ1-1|.|TRBV4-1|once
CASSPLATGNTEAFF
TGCGCCAGCAGCCCGCTTGCGACAGGGAACACTGAAGCTTTCTTT
>TRBJ2-5|.|TRBV9|.
CASSVSGEETQYF
TGTGCCAGCAGCGTATCCGGAGAAGAGACCCAGTACTTC
>TRBJ2-1|TRBD1|TRBV5-1|.
CASTLGTAHYNEQFF
TGCGCCAGCACCCTCGGGACAGCACACTACAATGAGCAGTTCTTC
>TRBJ1-2|TRBD1|TRBV30|few
CAWSVGGQGSFSNYGYTF
TGTGCCTGGAGTGTAGGTGGACAGGGGAGTTTTTCAAACTATGGCTACACCTTC
>TRBJ1-6|.|TRBV10-2|.
CASKTGGNSPLHF
TGCGCCAGCAAGACGGGGGGAAATTCACCCCTCCACTTT
>TRBJ2-3|.|TRBV10-3|few
CAISPHVSTDTQYF
TGTGCCATCAGTCCCCATGTCAGCACAGATACGCAGTATTTT
>TRBJ1-2|.|TRBV7-6|.
CASSLQKNYGYTF
TGTGCCAGCAGCCTACAGAAGAACTATGGCTACACCTTC
>TRBJ1-1|.|TRBV5-1|.
CASSLHATGNTEAFF
TGCGCCAGCAGCTTGCACGCGACAGGGAACACTGAAGCTTTCTTT
>TRBJ1-1|.|TRBV6-5|.
CASSYAQANTEAFF
TGTGCCAGCAGTTACGCACAGGCAAACACTGAAGCTTTCTTT
>TRBJ2-3|.|TRBV2|.
CASSESSGAQHPQYF
TGTGCCAGCAGTGAAAGTTCAGGGGCCCAGCATCCGCAGTATTTT
>TRBJ2-1|TRBD2|TRBV19|.
CASSIDGGVTYNEQFF
TGTGCCAGTAGTATTGACGGGGGGGTCACCTACAATGAGCAGTTCTTC
>TRBJ1-2|.|TRBV5-1|.
CASSLERVGGYTF
TGCGCCAGCAGCTTGGAGAGGGTAGGTGGCTACACCTTC
>TRBJ2-1|TRBD2|TRBV7-9|.
CASTYTSGGDNEQFF
TGTGCCAGCACCTATACTAGCGGGGGGGACAATGAGCAGTTCTTC
>TRBJ1-5|.|TRBV19|once
CASSIGRVSNQPQHF
TGTGCCAGTAGTATCGGCAGGGTAAGCAATCAGCCCCAGCATTTT